Given below is one T cell receptor beta chain in context. These data come from a study of blood T cell repertoires in COVID-19. Study at large: PBMCs, B-cell-depleted T cells, or T cells were the source of the cDNA or gDNA that made up the material.

The trim removed 6 bases at V and 0 bases at J, leaving 4 bases unmatched. In germline, CDR1 is MDHEN, CDR2 SYDVKM. The CDR3 runs to 15 residues. Assay used: immunoSEQ multiplex PCR; TCRdb lists only in-frame clones, some missing. The profile shows under 300,000 clones, approximately 84% of them singletons. The sample comprised peripheral blood. The receptor was isolated from a man in his forties or fifties with acute or convalescent COVID-19. The rearrangement joins TRBV28 to TRBJ2-1; 8 bases match TRBD2. CDR3 amino acids: CASSSSGSSYNEQFF. DNA of the CDR3: TGTGCCAGCAGCTCCAGCGGGAGCTCCTACAATGAGCAGTTCTTC.